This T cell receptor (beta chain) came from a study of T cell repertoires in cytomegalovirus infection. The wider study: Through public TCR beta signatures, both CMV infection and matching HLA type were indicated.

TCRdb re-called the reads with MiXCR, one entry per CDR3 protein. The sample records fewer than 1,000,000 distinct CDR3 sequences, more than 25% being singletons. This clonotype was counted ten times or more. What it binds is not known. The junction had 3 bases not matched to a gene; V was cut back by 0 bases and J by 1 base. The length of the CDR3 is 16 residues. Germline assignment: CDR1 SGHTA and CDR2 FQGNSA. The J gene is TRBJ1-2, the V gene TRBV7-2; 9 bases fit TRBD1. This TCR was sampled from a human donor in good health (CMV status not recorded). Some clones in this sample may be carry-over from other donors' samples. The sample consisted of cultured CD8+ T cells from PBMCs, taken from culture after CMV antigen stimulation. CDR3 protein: CASSLAGQGINYGYTF. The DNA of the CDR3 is TGTGCCAGCAGCTTAGCGGGACAGGGCATTAACTATGGCTACACCTTC.